The 8 T cell receptor beta chains below were found in one sample sequenced in a study of beta chain features in type 1 diabetes. Study-level findings and limits: There was a moderate but significant shortening of TCRB CDR3s in all four CD4+ subsets of Type 1 diabetes patients.

Every isolated RNA sample was fully reverse transcribed, so sequencing captured expressed TCRB transcripts. The protocol was immunoSEQ multiplex PCR, while the TCRdb copy is restricted to in-frame clones and leaves out a portion. The sample shows fewer than 350,000 clones, about 15% of them seen only once. These receptors' targets are unknown. The sequenced sample was naive CD4+ T cells from blood. All receptors derive from a man younger than 35 with type 1 diabetes.

This clone was observed a handful of times. The rearrangement links TRBV5-4 to TRBJ2-3, with D possibly matching TRBD2 (6 bases). With 0 bases removed from V and 0 bases from J, the gap between germline ends came to 11 bases. Germline values: CDR1 SGHNT, CDR2 YYREEE (reference sequence). The CDR3 totals 16 residues. The CDR3 DNA reads as TGTGCCAGCAGCTTGGGGGGTAGCGGAAGCACAGATACGCAGTATTTT. Its translation is CASSLGGSGSTDTQYF.

This clone was seen only a few times. The chain couples TRBV28 to TRBJ2-4, with D perhaps matching TRBD1 (7 bases). Trimming removed 6 bases at V and 6 bases at J, with 15 bases between. The germline V gene encodes CDR1 MDHEN and CDR2 SYDVKM. The CDR3 has 14 residues. The CDR3 DNA is TGTGCCAGCAGCCAACGACAGGGAGGAAACATTCAGTACTTC. It is translated as CASSQRQGGNIQYF.

This clone has a count of ten or more. Other DNA sequences of this sample code for an identical CDR3. This rearrangement joins TRBV29-1 to TRBJ2-7; 10 bases agree with TRBD1. The CDR3 length is 13 residues. Trimming at V came to 6 bases and at J to 2 bases, leaving 4 bases not matched to a gene. Looked up from germline, CDR1 is SQVTM and CDR2 is ANQGSEA. CDR3 protein: CSVRGQGPYEQYF. The CDR3 DNA is TGCAGCGTGCGGGGACAGGGGCCCTACGAGCAGTACTTC.

This chain joins TRBV29-1 and TRBJ2-7; a possible D gene is TRBD1 (5 bases). Trimming took off 2 bases at V and 2 bases at J, with 7 bases between the two ends. Germline loops: CDR1 SQVTM, CDR2 ANQGSEA. The CDR3 has 12 residues. The CDR3 DNA is TGCAGCGTTGAAAGGGGCGCCTACGAGCAGTACTTC. This gives the protein CSVERGAYEQYF.

The V gene is TRBV5-1, the J gene TRBJ2-5; D possibly corresponds to TRBD1 (6 bases). Trimming pared 5 bases from V and 4 bases from J, leaving 15 bases between. The CDR3 is made up of 14 amino acids. CDR1 and CDR2 (germline): SGHRS, YFSETQ. The CDR3 is CASRLQGTVETQYF. The DNA of the CDR3 is TGCGCCAGCAGACTACAGGGCACAGTAGAGACCCAGTACTTC.

The chain is built from TRBV28 and TRBJ1-5, with 9 bases aligning to TRBD1. The CDR3 has 14 amino acids. Losses at the gene ends were 4 bases for V and 6 bases for J; bases not matched to a gene: 4. Germline V gene data show CDR1 as MDHEN and CDR2 as SYDVKM. CDR3 region: CASSWDRVGQPQHF. CDR3 in DNA: TGTGCCAGCAGTTGGGACAGGGTAGGTCAGCCCCAGCATTTT.

There are a few counts of this clone. This chain connects TRBV30 to TRBJ1-4; 7 bases match TRBD1. Germline V gives CDR1 GTSNPN, CDR2 SVGIG (reference sequence). This CDR3 comprises 14 residues. The junction had 1 base not matched to a gene; V was cut back by 3 bases and J by 0 bases. The CDR3 protein is CAWRGGATNEKLFF. CDR3 coding DNA: TGTGCCTGGAGAGGGGGCGCAACTAATGAAAAACTGTTTTTT. The full variable domain, in which reference TRBV30 and TRBJ1-4 provide the parts outside the CDR3, is SQTIHQWPATLVQPVGSPLSLECTVEGTSNPNLYWYRQAAGRGLQLLFYSVGIGQISSEVPQNLSASRPQDRQFILSSKKLLLSDSGFYLCAWRGGATNEKLFFGSGTQLSVL.

This clone was counted only a few times. The chain has TRBV28 and TRBJ2-3, with D perhaps matching TRBD1 (6 bases). This CDR3 has 14 residues. V lost 5 bases and J lost 4, with 13 bases in between. The germline V gene encodes CDR1 MDHEN and CDR2 SYDVKM. The CDR3 nucleotides read TGTGCCAGCAGTGGGGGCCAGGAACCAGATACGCAGTATTTT. Its protein product is CASSGGQEPDTQYF.